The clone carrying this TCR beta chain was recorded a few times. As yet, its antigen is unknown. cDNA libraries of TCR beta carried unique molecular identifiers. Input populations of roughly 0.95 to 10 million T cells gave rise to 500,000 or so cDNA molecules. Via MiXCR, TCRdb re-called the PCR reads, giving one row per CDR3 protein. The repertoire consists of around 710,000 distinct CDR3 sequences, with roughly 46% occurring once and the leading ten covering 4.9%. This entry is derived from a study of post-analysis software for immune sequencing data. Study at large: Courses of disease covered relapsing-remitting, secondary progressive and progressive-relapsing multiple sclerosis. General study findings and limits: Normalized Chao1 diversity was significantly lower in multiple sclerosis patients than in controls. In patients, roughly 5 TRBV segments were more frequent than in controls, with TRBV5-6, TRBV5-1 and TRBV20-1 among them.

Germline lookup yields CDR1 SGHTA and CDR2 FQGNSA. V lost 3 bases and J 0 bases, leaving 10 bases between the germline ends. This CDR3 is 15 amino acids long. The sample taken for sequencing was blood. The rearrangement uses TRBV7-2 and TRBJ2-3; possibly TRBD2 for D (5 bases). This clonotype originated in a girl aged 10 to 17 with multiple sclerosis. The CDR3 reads CASSLRTGSTDTQYF. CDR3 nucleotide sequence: TGTGCCAGCAGCTTGCGGACGGGAAGCACAGATACGCAGTATTTT.